Listed below are T cell receptor beta chains from one sample, sequenced in a study. One entry per CDR3 protein results from TCRdb running MiXCR on the RT-PCR reads. The table includes more than 550,000 distinct CDR3 sequences, approximately 15% detected once. The material sequenced was memory CD4+ T cells from blood. The receptors stem from a female donor in good health, serving as a healthy control. The CDR3 runs from the conserved cysteine through the conserved F or W. A D gene is named only where the DNA matches it firmly. Rows may omit the clone size; those that give it use once, few, many or a size class.

j_gene	v_gene	abundance	d_gene	CDR3aa	CDR3nt
TRBJ2-7	TRBV6-2/TRBV6-3	few	-	CASRTRLYDEQYF	TGTGCCAGCAGGACGAGGCTTTATGACGAGCAGTACTTC
TRBJ2-3	TRBV20-1	few	-	CSAEGASKGTDTQYF	TGCAGTGCCGAGGGCGCTAGTAAAGGCACAGATACGCAGTATTTT
TRBJ1-2	TRBV28	-	-	CASSWHNYGYTF	TGTGCCAGCAGTTGGCATAACTATGGCTACACCTTC
TRBJ1-3	TRBV30	-	TRBD1	CAFDRGTSGNTIYF	TGTGCCTTCGACAGGGGGACATCGGGAAACACCATATATTTT
TRBJ1-1	TRBV7-2	many	-	CASSLDRRGGAFF	TGTGCCAGCAGCTTAGATCGGAGGGGGGGAGCTTTCTTT
TRBJ1-2	TRBV7-2	-	TRBD1	CASSLTGLLGGYTF	TGTGCCAGCAGCTTGACAGGGCTTCTGGGTGGCTACACCTTC
TRBJ2-7	TRBV10-3	few	TRBD2	CAISDRGGEIYEQYF	TGTGCCATCAGTGATCGGGGGGGGGAAATCTACGAGCAGTACTTC
TRBJ2-7	TRBV6-2/TRBV6-3	-	-	CASSYPDRDTVSYEQYF	TGTGCCAGCAGTTACCCCGACCGGGACACGGTGTCCTACGAGCAGTACTTC
TRBJ2-7	TRBV6-2/TRBV6-3	many	TRBD1	CASREPGTGYEQYF	TGTGCCAGCAGAGAACCTGGGACAGGCTACGAGCAGTACTTC
TRBJ2-3	TRBV7-2	few	TRBD2	CASSLTSGRVQYF	TGTGCCAGCAGCCTAACTAGCGGGAGGGTGCAGTATTTT
TRBJ1-1	TRBV5-6	few	-	CASSPLYRGNTEAFF	TGTGCCAGCAGCCCCCTCTATCGGGGGAACACTGAAGCTTTCTTT
TRBJ1-5	TRBV4-1	-	-	CASSPGGHSNQPQHF	TGCGCCAGCAGCCCCGGCGGGCATAGCAATCAGCCCCAGCATTTT
TRBJ1-2	TRBV19	-	TRBD1	CASTATGFNGYTF	TGTGCCAGTACCGCGACAGGGTTCAATGGCTACACCTTC
TRBJ2-1	TRBV15	-	-	CATSTGGDRVNNEQFF	TGTGCCACCAGCACGGGGGGGGACAGGGTCAACAATGAGCAGTTCTTC
TRBJ1-5	TRBV27	few	-	CASSLSLYSGQPQHF	TGTGCCAGCAGTTTATCTCTGTATTCGGGTCAGCCCCAGCATTTT
TRBJ2-3	TRBV7-2	many	-	CASSPRHTDTQYF	TGTGCCAGCAGCCCCCGACACACAGATACGCAGTATTTT
TRBJ1-1	TRBV7-3	few	TRBD1	CASSAGQGRTEAFF	TGTGCCAGCAGCGCAGGACAGGGGAGGACTGAAGCTTTCTTT
TRBJ2-7	TRBV29-1	few	-	CSVGGPIIEYF	TGCAGCGTAGGCGGACCGATCATAGAGTACTTC
TRBJ2-3	TRBV18	few	TRBD2	CASSPQTSVTDTQYF	TGTGCCAGCTCACCACAGACTAGCGTGACAGATACGCAGTATTTT
TRBJ2-1	TRBV20-1	-	-	CSAPDRSNEQFF	TGCAGTGCCCCCGACAGGAGCAATGAGCAGTTCTTC
TRBJ1-1	TRBV7-9	-	-	CASSLGQKEAFF	TGTGCCAGCAGCTTAGGTCAAAAGGAAGCTTTCTTT
TRBJ1-2	TRBV6-1	-	-	CASRTTGTTNYGYTF	TGTGCCAGCAGAACAACAGGGACCACTAACTATGGCTACACCTTC
TRBJ2-3	TRBV6-6	few	TRBD2	CASSYLIGVAGVTDTQYF	TGTGCCAGCAGTTACTTAATAGGGGTAGCGGGAGTCACAGATACGCAGTATTTT
TRBJ2-7	TRBV6-2/TRBV6-3	few	-	CASSYTAWGGSSYEQYF	TGTGCCAGCAGTTACACCGCGTGGGGGGGCAGCTCCTACGAGCAGTACTTC
TRBJ2-1	TRBV4-3	-	TRBD2	CASSQLAGLAGVNEQFF	TGCGCCAGCAGCCAATTGGCCGGACTAGCGGGAGTTAATGAGCAGTTCTTC
TRBJ2-2	TRBV2	few	TRBD2	CASTVLAGGTGELFF	TGTGCCAGCACTGTGCTAGCGGGAGGGACCGGGGAGCTGTTTTTT
TRBJ1-2	TRBV4-2	many	TRBD1	CASSQGITGGDGYTF	TGTGCCAGCAGCCAGGGGATTACAGGGGGAGACGGCTACACCTTC
TRBJ2-1	TRBV6-5	few	-	CASKLHGNNEQFF	TGTGCCTCCAAATTACACGGTAACAATGAGCAGTTCTTC
TRBJ1-6	TRBV28	many	-	CASRSGGPHSPLHF	TGTGCCAGCAGGTCGGGGGGGCCCCATTCACCCCTCCACTTT
TRBJ2-7	TRBV9	few	-	CASSPRRQPSYEQYF	TGTGCCAGCAGCCCCCGGAGGCAGCCCTCCTACGAGCAGTACTTC
TRBJ2-1	TRBV5-4	-	TRBD2	CASRLAGGVEQFF	TGTGCCAGCAGATTAGCGGGAGGGGTTGAGCAGTTCTTC
TRBJ2-3	TRBV6-1	few	TRBD2	CASRWTSGKPDTQYF	TGTGCCAGCAGATGGACTAGCGGGAAGCCAGATACGCAGTATTTT
TRBJ1-2	TRBV7-3	many	-	CASSPTGLTPYGYTF	TGTGCCAGCAGCCCAACAGGGTTAACCCCCTATGGCTACACCTTC
TRBJ2-7	TRBV10-3	once	-	CAIRPDGSSYEQYF	TGTGCCATCAGACCCGACGGTAGCTCCTACGAGCAGTACTTC
TRBJ1-1	TRBV7-2	-	-	CASSSDGRVAFF	TGTGCCAGCAGCTCCGACGGACGAGTTGCTTTCTTT
TRBJ2-3	TRBV27	few	-	CASSGGGIARDTQYF	TGTGCCAGCAGTGGGGGCGGAATAGCTCGAGATACGCAGTATTTT
TRBJ2-7	TRBV20-1	-	-	CSARLPGSYEQYF	TGCAGTGCTAGATTACCGGGGTCCTACGAGCAGTACTTC
TRBJ1-2	TRBV6-5	few	-	CASTSAYDRGYTF	TGTGCCAGCACCTCCGCCTACGACAGAGGCTACACCTTC
TRBJ2-3	TRBV28	-	TRBD2	CASSFIAGGADTQYF	TGTGCCAGCAGTTTCATAGCGGGAGGGGCAGATACGCAGTATTTT
TRBJ1-5	TRBV12-3/TRBV12-4	few	-	CASSLYGGRGNQPQHF	TGTGCCAGCAGTTTATATGGGGGCAGGGGCAATCAGCCCCAGCATTTT
TRBJ2-5	TRBV5-4	-	-	CASSFNQEGETQYF	TGTGCCAGCAGCTTCAATCAGGAGGGGGAGACCCAGTACTTC